This entry features one T cell receptor beta chain sequence. The antigen is not known. This record comes from a study of graft-versus-host responses after intestinal transplantation. In the study overall: Following induction with anti-thymocyte globulin, all recipients were given tacrolimus and steroids for roughly three years. Regarding the study as a whole: There were GvH clones found in recipient marrow, and some of them appeared first in ileum or blood.

The CDR3 extends over 14 amino acids. The germline gives CDR1 MDHEN, CDR2 SYDVKM. V lost 3 bases and J lost 3, with 12 bases in between. TCRdb keeps only in-frame clones here, not all; method: immunoSEQ multiplex PCR. Of about 57,000 clones listed, around nine tenths are singletons. The sequencing used PBMCs, collected 26 days after transplant. The rearrangement uses TRBV28 and TRBJ2-7; D is unresolved. The source of this sequence is a human patient who received an intestinal transplant, so some T cells may come from the graft donor. CDR3 amino acids: CASSFKLRHYEQYF. The CDR3 DNA reads as TGTGCCAGCAGTTTTAAACTCCGACACTACGAGCAGTACTTC.